This paragraph covers one T cell receptor beta chain sequence. This clone was picked up one time. The antigen it binds to is not known. No clone much larger than this one lies a single base away; base qualities are absent. The data stem from a study of cytomegalovirus exposure and HLA in healthy donors (dated by TCRdb to 2017 to 2019). Looking at the study overall: An earlier analysis of some 500 of the donors reported more than 250 Gb of sequence data and 117 million unique TCR beta sequences from some 180 million T cells. All discovery cohort repertoires had been generated on a single sequencing platform. Rather than drawing on any new phenotypic data, the later analysis identified candidate immune exposures from TCR beta sequences and the way those sequences occurred across donors. The study aimed to test whether signatures of past pathogen exposure could be identified by cataloging public T cell receptors. About 5 DR-DQ haplotypes were handled as single units for association and clustering, since linkage in the cohort was strong. A later analysis re-analyzed previously published TCR beta repertoires from 660 or so donors and added high-resolution HLA genotyping to study TCR occurrence patterns. To decide whether each TCR beta V gene segment behaved as functional or pseudogenic, an earlier analysis of over 500 of the donors relied on high-throughput TCR beta sequencing. HLA typing covered class I and class II loci at four-digit resolution. A later genetic analysis took genome-wide SNP genotypes for about 55% of the roughly 670 donors and used that subset as a discovery cohort. Donor age, sex, ethnicity and CMV serostatus were compiled together with the repertoire data. On average, approximately 250,000 unique TCR beta nucleotide sequences were sequenced per donor among about 400 genotyped donors of the cohort, with roughly 18% of those sequences being non-productive. Typing coverage varied by locus: about 620-640 donors for A, B, C, DRB1 and DQB1; some 520 for DQA1; more than 600 for DPA1; roughly 470 for DPB1. In addition to the first cohort of 666 subjects, a separate validation cohort of 120 different subjects was used. Of the roughly 390 genotyped donors, 75% to 85% were placed in the genetic ancestry cluster associated with self-reported Caucasian donors. Around 330 gigabases of sequencing data and roughly 80 million unique TCR sequences made up an early release that covered several hundred HLA-typed donors. High-throughput TCR immunosequencing, statistical association of individual TCRs with disease status, and machine learning were combined to predict cytomegalovirus infection status. The T cell repertoires of some 700 subjects were profiled by immunosequencing and related to cytomegalovirus serostatus.

In total, over 600 healthy bone marrow donors made up the cohort. At the time of sampling, every cohort member was nominally healthy, though immune exposures that went unrecorded were likely present. The donor tested CMV seronegative, placing the donor among the 352 seronegative members of the cohort. Each donor provided a peripheral blood sample, and peripheral blood mononuclear cells were used for TCR beta sequencing. The Qiagen DNeasy Blood Extraction Kit was used to extract genomic DNA from the blood cell samples. Inclusive of the bounding cysteine and phenylalanine, the CDR3 is 15 residues long. Only the CDR3 region is kept as DNA, spanning 45 bases read in frame from base 1. Looking up the germline V gene yields CDR1 SGHDT and CDR2 YYEEEE. Unmatched junction bases come to 5, with V trimmed by 3 bases and J by 4 bases. Library construction relied on the immunoSEQ multiplex PCR assay. For the multiplex PCR, a mixture combining 60 forward primers for TCR Vbeta segments and 13 reverse primers for TCR Jbeta segments was used. Amplification of the CDR3 region of rearranged TCR beta genes was performed with a multiplex PCR assay on genomic DNA. On the Illumina HiSeq System, the amplified TCR beta libraries were sequenced as 87-base-pair reads. The authors' pipeline ran thus. A later analysis counted about 80 million unique TCR beta chains across the 550 to 700 repertoires, and 10 million to 12 million of these chains were shared by at least two donors. To remove PCR and sequencing errors, raw reads were error-corrected and collapsed into unique sequences using a nearest-neighbor algorithm that merged closely related sequences. Alignment of CDR3 sequences to IMGT reference sequences was used to assign V, D and J gene segments. For a sequence to be retained, a match of at least six nucleotides was required to both a V gene segment and a J gene segment. Rearrangements were classified as productive when the CDR3 lacked stop codons and remained in frame with V and J, and all other rearrangements were classified as non-productive. Following IMGT convention, CDR3 was defined as the stretch from the second conserved V-encoded cysteine to the conserved J-encoded phenylalanine. Sequences without an unambiguous match to a single V gene segment were excluded from the earlier analysis of 587 of the donors. In an earlier analysis of around 600 of the donors, V segments were called functional above 56.7% productive rearrangements and were called segregating when the between-donor standard deviation exceeded 5%. A statistical classification framework was built to diagnose cytomegalovirus status from the catalog of TCR beta chain sequences. A later analysis assigned V and J genes by comparing TCR nucleotide sequences with IMGT/GENE-DB human TR gene sequences. Using the TCRdist pipeline, a later analysis assigned CDR3 sequences along with most-parsimonious VDJ recombination scenarios. A later analysis defined each TCR beta chain by its CDR3 amino acid sequence plus V-gene family, and excluded reads lacking a unique V-gene family. A later analysis removed 500 to 600 highly shared, low-generation-probability nucleotide sequences to deal with suspected cross-contamination and a sequencing artifact. A later analysis calculated a clonal expansion index for each public chain from normalized within-repertoire ranks of inferred template counts. In a later analysis, generation probabilities were computed using a VDJ recombination model fitted to out-of-frame rearrangements, and the results were checked against IGoR. Hypergeometric tests were used in a later analysis to score TCR-TCR, TCR-HLA and TCR-CMV co-occurrence, with a repertoire-size bias correction applied to the TCR pairs. In a later analysis, false discovery rates were estimated by permuting HLA or CMV assignments 20 times. A later analysis grouped co-occurring TCRs with DBSCAN, adding TCRdist sequence similarity when clustering within HLA-allele-positive subsets. For co-occurrence clustering, repertoires with fewer than 30,000 or more than 120,000 public chains were excluded, along with four or five repertoires with anomalous nucleotide sharing. TCRdb carries this immuneACCESS record with in-frame sequences only. Its versions omit some clonotypes, under half of them owing to an unresolved V gene in the studies checked, with the rest unexplained. The V and J calls and clone size are taken from that table; D and trimming were inferred from the DNA. The sample table contains about 250,000 clones; only one count was recorded for approximately 70% of them. The ten top clones hold about 2.2% of the sample.

What the work shows at the level of the full study, not this receptor alone: An earlier analysis of some 590 of the donors showed that most TCR beta V segments appeared in productive rearrangements either about 87% or about 30% of the time, which broadly matched IMGT annotations. Most TCR sequences were seen in very few donors, while some public TCRs were found in many individuals. The authors suggested that the approach could potentially be extended to other disease states and immunological phenotypes. According to a later genetic analysis, donors in an Asian-associated ancestry cluster had fewer N-insertions in productive TCRs than the approximately 670-donor mean. A further reported finding was that TCR beta sequences accurately predicted the HLA-A and HLA-B alleles for most subjects in the first cohort. A later analysis reported that several top co-occurrence clusters appeared linked to parvovirus B19, influenza, CMV and Epstein-Barr virus. A later genetic analysis associated a missense DCLRE1C variant with V-gene and J-gene trimming of TCR beta chains, and an independent cohort replicated the association. Assigning TCR associations to individual alleles was difficult when HLA alleles, especially DR and DQ, strongly co-occurred. Linkage disequilibrium might explain the correlated functional status among segregating V segments, but an unknown experimental factor could not be ruled out. The presence/absence analyses assumed that sequencing depth was roughly uniform across donors, and that assumption may not be true. In a later analysis, the rate of TCR association differed among HLA loci, with DRB1 alleles having the most associated TCRs and HLA-C alleles having the fewest. Because counts were too low, about 17 rarely observed V segments, including chromosome 9 orphons, were excluded from the earlier analysis of several hundred of the donors. In a later analysis, around 17,000 TCR beta sequences were associated with specific HLA alleles at a false discovery rate of 0.05. Three of the identified cytomegalovirus-associated TCR beta chains were confirmed in vitro to be specific for cytomegalovirus antigens. Because HLA typing was unavailable for some donors at each locus, only the typed subset was used in association tests. Most CMV-associated TCR beta chains appeared to be HLA-restricted in a later analysis, and the HLA associations seemed to be driven largely by CMV exposure. Compared with equally common non-associated chains, HLA-associated TCR beta chains in a later analysis were more clonally expanded and had lower generation probabilities. The cohort was sequenced for TCR beta chains only, and without alpha or paired-chain data the features that could be detected were limited. Some IMGT-functional V segments, including TRBV6-2 and TRBV6-3, could not be distinguished by the 87-base-pair reads and were therefore excluded. The study listed over 150 TCR beta chains as associated with cytomegalovirus. The classifier was reported to diagnose cytomegalovirus status with high specificity and sensitivity in both the original and validation cohorts. A cluster of highly shared sequence variants was judged likely to represent a technical artifact of the sequencing pipeline. CMV serostatus was the only immune exposure information available for the cohort.

This TCR derives from a female donor in good health and CMV-seronegative. Rearrangement joined TRBV5-6 to TRBJ1-3, with 9 middle bases fitting TRBD1. Material: PBMCs. CDR3 loop: CASSWDRASGNTIYF. Here is the DNA: TGTGCCAGCAGCTGGGACAGGGCGAGCGGAAACACCATATATTTT.